Reported below is one T cell receptor (beta chain). This sample was taken from a study of blood T cell repertoires in COVID-19. Overall study context: The study drew acute and convalescent COVID-19 samples from the United States, Italy and Spain.

The trim removed 2 bases at V and 4 bases at J, leaving 9 bases unmatched. The CDR3 sequence is 16 residues long. Measured with immunoSEQ multiplex PCR; TCRdb has only the in-frame clones, and not every one. In the table there are fewer than 350,000 clones, more than 75% of which are singletons. The specimen sequenced was peripheral blood. This sequence was found in a woman aged 25-40 years who had recovered from COVID-19. The chain joins TRBV5-7 to TRBJ1-2; TRBD1 agrees at 9 bases. TRBV5-7 falls under the ORF class, with uncertain function. Here the CDR3 reads CASSLARDRDLYGYTF. The CDR3, as DNA: TGTGCCAGCAGCTTAGCTCGGGACAGGGACCTCTATGGCTACACCTTC.